This TCR beta chain was identified in a study of T cells in Graves' hyperthyroidism and ophthalmopathy. The CDR3 is made up of 13 amino acids. The germline V gene encodes CDR1 SQVTM and CDR2 ANQGSEA. Trimming cost V 7 bases and J 4 bases, with 11 bases left between them. Amplified regions were TCR beta CDR3 sequences from RNA transcripts. TCR CDR3 underwent first-round RT-PCR with the HTBI primer set. TCRdb reanalysed the multiplex PCR reads using MiXCR and keeps one entry per CDR3 protein. The top ten clones hold about 40% of a sample with about 270,000 distinct CDR3 sequences, approximately 25% of them seen once.

Sequencing input: blood. The V call is TRBV29-1, the J call TRBJ2-6; D is unclear. This receptor was identified in a woman aged 40 to 55 with Graves' ophthalmopathy. The CDR3 coding sequence is TGCAGCGCAAGGGCGCCCGGGGCCAACGTCCTGACTTTC. Encoded protein: CSARAPGANVLTF.